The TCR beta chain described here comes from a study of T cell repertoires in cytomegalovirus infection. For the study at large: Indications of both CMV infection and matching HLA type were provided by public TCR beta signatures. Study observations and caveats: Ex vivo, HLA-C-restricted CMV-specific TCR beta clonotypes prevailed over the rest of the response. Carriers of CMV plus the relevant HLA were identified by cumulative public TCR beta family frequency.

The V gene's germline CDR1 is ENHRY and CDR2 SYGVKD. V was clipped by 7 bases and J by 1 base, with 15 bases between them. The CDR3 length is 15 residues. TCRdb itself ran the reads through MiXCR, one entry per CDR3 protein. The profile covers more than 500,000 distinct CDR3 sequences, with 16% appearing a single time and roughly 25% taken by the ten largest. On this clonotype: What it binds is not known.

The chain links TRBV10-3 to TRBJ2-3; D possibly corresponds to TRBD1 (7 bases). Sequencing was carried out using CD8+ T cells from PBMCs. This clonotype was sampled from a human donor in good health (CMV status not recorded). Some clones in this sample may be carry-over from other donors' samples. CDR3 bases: TGTGCCATCAACCCCAGGGGGGAGGGCACAGATACGCAGTATTTT. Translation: CAINPRGEGTDTQYF.